The T cell receptor (beta chain) described here comes from a study of blood T cell repertoires in COVID-19. Study background: Some COVID-19 samples were acute and others convalescent; all came from the United States, Italy and Spain. Sources were T cells, B-cell-depleted T cells, or PBMCs; the material itself was cDNA or gDNA.

The Seattle patients joined while their infection was active and were tracked longitudinally afterward. The CDR3 has 15 amino acids. CDR1 is MNHEY and CDR2 is SMNVEV in the germline V gene (reference sequence). The ends lost 3 bases at V and 7 bases at J; junction bases unmatched: 6. In the source study's methods: Estimated nucleated cell counts came from reference gene primer amplification. This table comes from immunoSEQ multiplex PCR, and its TCRdb copy is limited to in-frame clones, with some not included. The D gene and trimming were derived from the DNA, and the V and J assignments and clone size from that table. The data show 540,000 or so clones, with around 90% seen just once and under 8.5% held by the top ten.

The origin of this receptor is a woman between 50 and 59 years old with COVID-19, enrolled during active disease. The specimen was peripheral blood. The rearrangement joins TRBV27 to TRBJ1-4, with 9 bases matching TRBD1. As DNA, the CDR3 is TGTGCCAGCAGTTTCCGGGGACAGGGTGGTGAAAAACTGTTTTTT. Protein: CASSFRGQGGEKLFF.